These 32 T cell receptor beta chains were sequenced from one sample in a study of cytomegalovirus exposure and HLA in healthy donors. In the PCR, 60 Vbeta and 13 Jbeta primers were used. Sequenced by immunoSEQ multiplex PCR; TCRdb stores in-frame clones only, minus some. Among under 200,000 clones listed, over 70% were seen once. Sample: PBMCs. Source of these receptors: a woman between 50 and 59 years old in good health and CMV-seropositive.

This chain uses TRBV28 with TRBJ2-2, with a weak D call TRBD1 (6 bases). Germline V CDR1 and CDR2: MDHEN, SYDVKM. V dropped 4 bases and J dropped 5 bases, with 14 bases sitting between them. The CDR3 is 15 amino acids. The CDR3 sequence is CASSSWGQETGELFF. DNA of the CDR3: TGTGCCAGCAGTTCCTGGGGGCAGGAAACCGGGGAGCTGTTTTTT.

There are a few counts of this clone. The rearrangement uses TRBV5-6 and TRBJ1-2; 8 bases agree with TRBD1. The CDR3 runs to 11 residues. Germline lookup yields CDR1 SGHDT and CDR2 YYEEEE. The V gene end was trimmed by 4 bases and the J gene end by 13 bases; junction bases not matched to a gene: 6. CDR3: CASSMDRDCTF. The CDR3 DNA reads as TGTGCCAGCAGCATGGACAGGGATTGCACCTTC. Combining the CDR3 with reference TRBV5-6 and TRBJ1-2 gives the whole variable domain DAGVTQSPTHLIKTRGQQVTLRCSPKSGHDTVSWYQQALGQGPQFIFQYYEEEERQRGNFPDRFSGHQFPNYSSELNVNALLLGDSALYLCASSMDRDCTFGSGTRLTVV.

This clone was seen a few times. The V and J genes are TRBV18 and TRBJ1-2; 12 nucleotides match TRBD1. V gave up 1 base and J gave up 10 bases; unmatched junction bases: 10. This CDR3 is built from 16 residues. Germline V gives CDR1 KGHSH, CDR2 LQKENI. DNA for the CDR3: TGTGCCAGCTCACCACGGGGTGACGGGACAGGGGGCCCCTACACCTTC. Protein: CASSPRGDGTGGPYTF.

The V call is TRBV9, the J call TRBJ1-6; D possibly corresponds to TRBD1 (6 bases). CDR3 length equals 15 residues. The V gene lost 2 bases and the J gene lost 3 bases, with 9 bases spanning the gap. Per the germline V gene, CDR1 is SGDLS and CDR2 is YYNGEE. In nucleotides, the CDR3 is TGTGCCAGCAGCGTCCAGGGGAGCTATAATTCACCCCTCCACTTT. This codes for CASSVQGSYNSPLHF.

This chain links TRBV7-2 with TRBJ1-2; maybe TRBD1 (6 bases). The V end lost 3 bases, the J end lost 0 bases, and 11 bases lay between the germline ends. Germline CDR1 reads SGHTA; CDR2 reads FQGNSA. The CDR3 runs 15 residues. CDR3 amino acids: CASSFTTGPNYGYTF. CDR3 nucleotide sequence: TGTGCCAGCAGCTTTACGACAGGACCTAACTATGGCTACACCTTC.

The rearrangement links TRBV15 to TRBJ2-1; no clear D gene. The CDR3 is 13 amino acids. Germline loops: CDR1 LNHNV, CDR2 YYDKDF (reference sequence). The V end was cut by 0 bases, the J end by 8 bases, with 8 bases between. CDR3 DNA: TGTGCCACCAGCAGAGATCCGCCGGATGAGCAGTTCTTC. Translating gives CATSRDPPDEQFF.

The rearrangement joins TRBV5-4 to TRBJ2-4; TRBD1 agrees at 7 bases. Germline CDR1 SGHNT, CDR2 YYREEE (reference sequence). The CDR3 runs 14 residues. V was pared by 5 bases and J by 4 bases, with 6 bases of the junction left unmatched. CDR3 amino acids: CASSQGDAKNIQYF. The CDR3 DNA is TGTGCCAGCAGTCAGGGGGATGCAAAAAACATTCAGTACTTC.

The rearrangement joins TRBV19 to TRBJ1-5; TRBD1 aligns across 7 bases. The germline V gene has CDR1 LNHDA and CDR2 SQIVND (reference sequence). CDR3 size: 15 residues. V lost 4 bases to trimming and J lost 4 bases; unmatched junction nucleotides: 7. CDR3 nucleotide sequence: TGTGCCAGTAGTACTAAAAAGGACAGGAATCAGCCCCAGCATTTT. This sequence encodes CASSTKKDRNQPQHF.

The chain couples TRBV28 to TRBJ2-7; 13 bases map to TRBD2. Germline lookup yields CDR1 MDHEN and CDR2 SYDVKM. The CDR3 covers 15 residues. After removal of 6 bases from V and 7 bases from J, the junction contained 9 bases not matched to a gene. The CDR3: CASRQGLAGVGEQYF. CDR3 in DNA: TGTGCCAGCAGGCAAGGACTAGCGGGAGTGGGGGAGCAGTACTTC.

This sequence joins TRBV11-3 and TRBJ2-5; the D gene is possibly TRBD1 (6 bases). Trimming cost V 4 bases and J 5 bases, with 14 bases left between them. This CDR3 region has 14 residues. The germline V gene encodes CDR1 SGHNT and CDR2 YENEEA. The CDR3, as DNA: TGTGCCAGCAGCTCTACAGGGTCAGGGGAGACCCAGTACTTC. This gives the protein CASSSTGSGETQYF.

As concerns this clone: The junction and the germline gene differ at one end; a read error may be behind it. V gene TRBV7-3 combines with J gene TRBJ2-6, with a possible D match to TRBD1 (5 bases). The CDR3 spans 14 residues. CDR1 and CDR2 (germline): SGHTA, FQGTGA. The CDR3: CASSLQRGANVLIF. The CDR3 nucleotides are TGTGCCAGCAGCTTACAGCGTGGGGCCAACGTCCTGATTTTC.

The V gene is TRBV28, the J gene TRBJ2-2, with D tentatively TRBD1 (6 bases). Germline assignment: CDR1 MDHEN and CDR2 SYDVKM. The CDR3 has 17 residues. Trimming pared 7 bases from V and 5 bases from J, leaving 23 bases between. The DNA of the CDR3 is TGTGCCAGCACCACCCTCGGGACAAAAGTAGGAACCGGGGAGCTGTTTTTT. Protein sequence: CASTTLGTKVGTGELFF.

V is TRBV2 and J is TRBJ1-2, with D perhaps TRBD1 (5 bases). Germline lookup yields CDR1 SNHLY and CDR2 FYNNEI. V was shortened by 4 bases and J by 8 bases, with 17 bases between the two germline ends. The CDR3 length is 14 residues. The CDR3 bases are TGTGCCAGCAGTGTCCTTGGGGGGTCATACGGCTACACCTTC. It yields the protein CASSVLGGSYGYTF.

V usage is TRBV2 and J usage is TRBJ1-2, with D possibly matching TRBD1 (6 bases). V lost 6 bases and J 3 bases, leaving 14 bases between the germline ends. The CDR3 extends over 14 amino acids. The germline CDR1 and CDR2 sequences are SNHLY and FYNNEI. CDR3 region: CASSDRDTDYGYTF. The CDR3 DNA reads as TGTGCCAGCAGCGACCGGGACACCGACTATGGCTACACCTTC.

This clone occurred a few times. The rearrangement links TRBV19 to TRBJ2-7; TRBD1 matches 9 bases. The CDR3 is 15 amino acids. With V trimmed by 4 bases and J by 2 bases, 6 bases remained unmatched. Germline V gene data show CDR1 as LNHDA and CDR2 as SQIVND (reference sequence). CDR3 bases: TGTGCCAGTAGTACTGGGGACAGGGTAACCTACGAGCAGTACTTC. The encoded protein is CASSTGDRVTYEQYF.

The chain is built from TRBV4-3 and TRBJ1-6; a weak D match, TRBD1 (5 bases). The V and J ends lost 0 bases and 4 bases respectively, with 7 bases between them. The CDR3 is 15 amino acids. Germline V gene sequence: CDR1 LGHNA, CDR2 YSLEER. As DNA, the CDR3 is TGCGCCAGCAGCCAAGAGGGGCCTTATAATTCACCCCTCCACTTT. It specifies CASSQEGPYNSPLHF.

This chain links TRBV6-6 with TRBJ2-3; TRBD1 agrees at 7 bases. From germline, CDR1 is MNHNY and CDR2 SVGAGI (reference sequence). Trimming took 8 bases from V and 3 from J; bases not matched to a gene: 11. The CDR3 has 15 amino acids. This CDR3 is CASYLISTGTDTQYF. DNA for the CDR3: TGTGCCAGCTACTTAATCTCGACAGGGACAGATACGCAGTATTTT.

The chain is built from TRBV27 and TRBJ1-5, with D unclear. V lost 6 bases, J lost 4 bases, and 16 bases lay in between. Germline CDR1 reads MNHEY; CDR2 reads SMNVEV (reference sequence). The CDR3 extends over 15 amino acids. The CDR3 loop is CASRRQLDGNQPQHF. The CDR3 DNA reads TGTGCCAGCAGGCGTCAGCTAGACGGTAATCAGCCCCAGCATTTT.

The chain carries TRBV28 and TRBJ1-5, with TRBD1 as a possible D gene (6 bases). Germline V CDR1 and CDR2: MDHEN, SYDVKM. The CDR3 covers 15 residues. V dropped 2 bases and J dropped 4 bases, with 12 bases sitting between them. CDR3 DNA sequence: TGTGCCAGCAGTTTAGGCAGGGGCTCGAATCAGCCCCAGCATTTT. It is translated as CASSLGRGSNQPQHF. Together with reference TRBV28 and TRBJ1-5, the CDR3 gives the full variable domain: DVKVTQSSRYLVKRTGEKVFLECVQDMDHENMFWYRQDPGLGLRLIYFSYDVKMKEKGDIPEGYSVSREKKERFSLILESASTNQTSMYLCASSLGRGSNQPQHFGDGTRLSIL.

The rearrangement joins TRBV4-1 to TRBJ2-5; weak D call: TRBD2 (6 bases). The CDR3 runs 16 residues. V was shortened by 4 bases and J by 4 bases, with 19 bases between the two germline ends. Germline loops: CDR1 MGHRA, CDR2 YSYEKL. CDR3 bases: TGCGCCAGCAGCCCCAGACTAACGGGGGTGGGAGAGACCCAGTACTTC. Its translation is CASSPRLTGVGETQYF.

This chain uses TRBV30 with TRBJ2-7; perhaps TRBD1 as D (5 bases). The CDR3 runs 13 residues. The germline CDR1 and CDR2 sequences are GTSNPN and SVGIG (reference sequence). Trimming left V 3 bases short and J 2 bases short, with 11 bases between. DNA for the CDR3: TGTGCCTGGAGAGAACCAGGGCCCTACGAGCAGTACTTC. Amino acid sequence: CAWREPGPYEQYF.

The chain combines TRBV5-1 with TRBJ1-1; TRBD1 is a possible D gene (5 bases). CDR1 is SGHRS and CDR2 is YFSETQ in the germline V gene. V lost 3 bases and J lost 5, with 14 bases in between. This CDR3 is built from 14 residues. The CDR3 DNA reads as TGCGCCAGCAGCTCTACAGGAATCGATACTGAAGCTTTCTTT. Amino acids: CASSSTGIDTEAFF.

The chain joins TRBV7-2 to TRBJ1-2, with 7 bases that match TRBD1. Germline V lookup: CDR1 SGHTA, CDR2 FQGNSA. Germline trimming cut 3 bases from V and 6 bases from J; bases unmatched to any gene: 10. The CDR3 totals 15 residues. The CDR3 is CASSLIQGVPNGYTF. The CDR3 bases are TGTGCCAGCAGCTTGATTCAGGGGGTACCCAATGGCTACACCTTC.

The J gene is TRBJ1-2, the V gene TRBV7-2, with TRBD1 matching over 8 bases. With 2 bases clipped from V and 4 bases from J, the junction kept 3 bases outside the gene matches. The germline gives CDR1 SGHTA, CDR2 FQGNSA. This CDR3 is built from 14 residues. The CDR3 coding sequence is TGTGCCAGCAGCTTAAACAGGGGGTCCTATGGCTACACCTTC. Amino acid sequence: CASSLNRGSYGYTF.

The chain's CDR3 is CASGSRDRGGTDTQYF. As DNA, the CDR3 is TGTGCTAGTGGTTCCAGGGACAGGGGTGGGACAGATACGCAGTATTTT. V gene TRBV12-5 combines with J gene TRBJ2-3; 10 nucleotides match TRBD1. V gave up 4 bases and J gave up 3 bases; unmatched junction bases: 7. This CDR3 contains 16 residues. Looked up from germline, CDR1 is LGHNT and CDR2 is FRNRAP.

The chain has TRBV7-2 and TRBJ2-1, with TRBD2 matching 9 bases. The length of the CDR3 is 15 residues. V was pared by 5 bases and J by 10 bases, with 12 bases of the junction left unmatched. Looked up from germline, CDR1 is SGHTA and CDR2 is FQGNSA. The DNA of the CDR3 is TGTGCCAGCAGCCCCTCTAGCGGGGCCTTCCAAGAGCAGTTCTTC. Its protein product is CASSPSSGAFQEQFF.

This clone was observed a single time. The chain links TRBV11-3 to TRBJ2-5; TRBD1 matches 7 bases. Germline V gene sequence: CDR1 SGHNT, CDR2 YENEEA. Trimming cost V 7 bases and J 5 bases; bases outside gene matches: 13. The CDR3 spans 15 residues. In DNA form, the CDR3 reads TGTGCCAGCACCAAAGGGGAGACAGGGTTGGAGACCCAGTACTTC. This encodes CASTKGETGLETQYF.

J is TRBJ2-7 and V is TRBV11-2; TRBD2 agrees at 7 bases. Germline V gene sequence: CDR1 SGHAT, CDR2 FQNNGV. V lost 10 bases to trimming and J lost 1 base; unmatched junction nucleotides: 16. This CDR3 contains 16 residues. The CDR3 coding sequence is TGTGCCACCCACCCCCTGGCGGGCGGGAGTTCCTACGAGCAGTACTTC. Its protein product is CATHPLAGGSSYEQYF.

This clone was counted a few times. The rearrangement joins TRBV4-2 to TRBJ2-3, with 10 bases identical to TRBD2. CDR1 LGHNA and CDR2 YNFKEQ come from the germline V gene. The CDR3 totals 20 residues. V was clipped by 4 bases and J by 1 base; unmatched bases: 17. CDR3 region: CASSLSPAGGKGTGTDTQYF. CDR3 bases: TGTGCCAGCAGCCTTAGCCCAGCGGGGGGGAAGGGTACTGGCACAGATACGCAGTATTTT.

This chain joins TRBV9 and TRBJ2-4; D is perhaps TRBD2 (7 bases). The CDR3 sequence is 13 residues long. The V end lost 4 bases, the J end lost 9 bases, and 14 bases lay between the germline ends. CDR1 and CDR2 (germline): SGDLS, YYNGEE. CDR3 sequence reads: CASSRGAEGIQYF. The DNA for the CDR3 is TGTGCCAGCAGCCGGGGGGCGGAGGGCATTCAGTACTTC.

The V gene is TRBV4-2, the J gene TRBJ1-1; the D is unclear. Germline CDR1 is LGHNA and CDR2 is YNFKEQ. The CDR3 is 13 amino acids. V shed 2 bases and J shed 5 bases, with 9 bases lying between them. CDR3 residues: CASSQPGGTEAFF. CDR3 nucleotides: TGTGCCAGCAGCCAACCGGGTGGGACTGAAGCTTTCTTT.

Written as DNA, the CDR3 is TGTGCCAGCAGCCCTCGGGGGGACCACACAGATACGCAGTATTTT. Translation: CASSPRGDHTDTQYF. V is TRBV7-8 and J is TRBJ2-3; TRBD2 agrees at 7 bases. V was clipped by 5 bases and J by 2 bases; unmatched bases: 7. CDR3 length: 15 amino acids. Per germline, CDR1 SGHVS and CDR2 FQNEAQ.